This TCR beta chain originates from a study of CD8+ T cells in alopecia areata (dated by TCRdb to between 2018 and 2020). Broadly, across the study: In both human patients and the C3H/HeJ mouse model, the study applied high-throughput TCRbeta sequencing to look at T cell clonal expansion in alopecia areata. RNA was obtained with the PAXgene miRNA kit for fixed scalp, the miRNeasy kit for PBMCs, and the RNeasy kit for mouse skin. Amplification of TCRbeta CDR3 regions was done by immunoSEQ multiplex PCR using 35 Vbeta forward primers and 13 Jbeta reverse primers. Clonality in the scalp was compared among normal scalp (n=4), patchy alopecia areata scalp (n=8), and alopecia totalis/universalis scalp (n=8). Scalp tissue and sorted CD4+ and CD8+ peripheral blood T cells from patchy and totalis/universalis alopecia areata patients and from healthy controls were covered by human TCRbeta sequencing.

Concerning this clone itself: What antigen it recognizes has not been identified. No much larger clonotype is one base removed from it; base qualities were not supplied.

General findings and caveats noted by the study authors: Higher clonality and more expanded CD8+ clones were observed in lesional scalp than in normal scalp, particularly in alopecia totalis/universalis, a finding suggestive of antigenic drive. Unlike mouse skin, which is dominated by gammadelta T cells, normal human skin has resident alphabeta T cells that are also sequenced, and this complicates analysis of the scalp TCR repertoire. Compared with mice, TCR sequences shared between patients were less clear, possibly partly because of HLA diversity across the patient population.

The library was generated by the immunoSEQ multiplex PCR assay. For TCR sequencing, RNA was extracted from every sample and reverse transcribed into cDNA to serve as template. SuperScript III was used for first-strand cDNA synthesis, primed with a 2:1 mix of oligo-dT and random hexamers. Amplification bias was assessed with a synthetic immune receptor repertoire, and residual bias was removed computationally. Per the authors' processing: Raw reads were preprocessed to remove errors, and CDR3 was defined according to IMGT conventions as the region from the conserved cysteine to phenylalanine. Clonality was calculated as 1 minus Shannon entropy normalized by log2 of the number of productive unique TCRs. CD4 or CD8 identity of scalp clones was inferred by cross-referencing scalp TCRbeta sequences with sorted blood CD4 and CD8 repertoires. TCRdb re-hosts the immuneACCESS table, in-frame sequences only. Its copies lack some clones; in the studies checked, an unresolved V gene accounts for under half of them, and the cause for the rest is not known. V and J calls plus clone size are reproduced from that table; the DNA served to infer D and trimming. Within this sample are around 210,000 clones, with 56% of them counted one time only. Together, the top ten hold 4% to 6% of the sample.

PBMCs were separated by density centrifugation and stained for CD3, CD4 and CD8, after which CD4+ and CD8+ T cells were sorted on a FACSAria. Scalp biopsies and blood samples were provided by unaffected controls. Trimming at the junction amounts to 4 bases on V and 10 bases on J, and the germline ends lie 19 bases apart. The germline V gene (reference sequence) sets CDR1 to SEHNR and CDR2 to FQNEAQ. From the cysteine through the phenylalanine, the CDR3 covers 14 amino acids. The sequence is cut down to CDR3 DNA, 42 bases in frame from base 1. The chain is encoded by TRBV7-9 joined to TRBJ1-1; TRBD1 could be the D gene, as 6 bases match. The clonotype was recovered from a human donor in good health. The sequencing input was CD8+ T cells sorted from blood. The CDR3 in this case is CASSSTGRNDLAFF. The nucleotide sequence is given as TGTGCCAGCAGCTCGACAGGCAGAAACGATTTAGCTTTCTTT.